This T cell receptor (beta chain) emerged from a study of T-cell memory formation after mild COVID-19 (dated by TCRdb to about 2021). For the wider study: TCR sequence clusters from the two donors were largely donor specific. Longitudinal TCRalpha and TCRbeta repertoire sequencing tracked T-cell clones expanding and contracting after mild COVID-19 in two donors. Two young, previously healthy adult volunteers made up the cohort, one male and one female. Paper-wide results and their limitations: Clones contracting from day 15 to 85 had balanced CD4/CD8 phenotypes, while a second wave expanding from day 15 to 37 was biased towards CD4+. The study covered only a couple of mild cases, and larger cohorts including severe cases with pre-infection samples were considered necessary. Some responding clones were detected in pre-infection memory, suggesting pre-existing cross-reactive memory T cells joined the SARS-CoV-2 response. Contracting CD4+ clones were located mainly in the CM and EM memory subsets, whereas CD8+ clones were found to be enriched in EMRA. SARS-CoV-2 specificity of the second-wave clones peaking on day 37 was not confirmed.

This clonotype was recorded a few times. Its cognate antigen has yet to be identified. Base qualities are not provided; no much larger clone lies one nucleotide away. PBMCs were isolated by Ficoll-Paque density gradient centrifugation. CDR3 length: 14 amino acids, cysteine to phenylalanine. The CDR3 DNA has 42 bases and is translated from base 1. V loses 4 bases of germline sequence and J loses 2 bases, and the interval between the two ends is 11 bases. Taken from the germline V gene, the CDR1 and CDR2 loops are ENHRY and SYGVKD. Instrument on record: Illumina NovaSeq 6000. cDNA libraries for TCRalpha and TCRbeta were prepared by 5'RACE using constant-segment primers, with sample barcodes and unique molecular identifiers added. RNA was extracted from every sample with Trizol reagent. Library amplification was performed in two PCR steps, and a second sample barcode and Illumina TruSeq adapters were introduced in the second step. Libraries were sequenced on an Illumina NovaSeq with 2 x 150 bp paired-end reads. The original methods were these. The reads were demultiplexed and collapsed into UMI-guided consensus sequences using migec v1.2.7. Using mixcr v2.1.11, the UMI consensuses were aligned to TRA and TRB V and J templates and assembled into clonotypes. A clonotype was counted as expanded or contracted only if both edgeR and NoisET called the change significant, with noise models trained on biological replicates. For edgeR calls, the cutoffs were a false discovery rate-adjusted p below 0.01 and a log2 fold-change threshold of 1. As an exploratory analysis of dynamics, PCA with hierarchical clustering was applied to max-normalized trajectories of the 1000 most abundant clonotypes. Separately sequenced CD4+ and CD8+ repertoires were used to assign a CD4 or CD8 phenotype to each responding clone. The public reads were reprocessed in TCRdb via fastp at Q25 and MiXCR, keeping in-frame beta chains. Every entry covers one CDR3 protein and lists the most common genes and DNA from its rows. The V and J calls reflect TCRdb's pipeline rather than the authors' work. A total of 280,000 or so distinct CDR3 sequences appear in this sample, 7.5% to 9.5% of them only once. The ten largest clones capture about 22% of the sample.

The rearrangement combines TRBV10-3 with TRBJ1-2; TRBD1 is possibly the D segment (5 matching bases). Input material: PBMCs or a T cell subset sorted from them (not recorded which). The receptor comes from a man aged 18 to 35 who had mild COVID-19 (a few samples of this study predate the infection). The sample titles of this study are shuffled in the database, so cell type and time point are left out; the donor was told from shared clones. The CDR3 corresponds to CAISAGDGNYGYTF. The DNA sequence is TGTGCCATCAGTGCGGGGGACGGGAACTATGGCTACACCTTC.